This TCR beta chain was captured in a study of blood T cell repertoires in COVID-19. Across the whole study: Samples representing acute and convalescent COVID-19 were sourced from the United States, Italy and Spain. In each case, the material was cDNA or gDNA derived from T cells, B-cell-depleted T cells, or PBMCs.

In the authors' workflow: Reference gene primer amplification gave estimated nucleated cell counts. Using immunoSEQ multiplex PCR, the repertoire was profiled, and TCRdb retains in-frame clones only, with some absent. V and J calls and clone size come straight from that table; D and trimming were deduced from the DNA. The sample lists approximately 440,000 clones, 88% occurring once. Per germline, CDR1 MNHEY and CDR2 SVGEGT. The CDR3 length is 13 residues. Trimming removed 5 bases at V and 8 bases at J, with 13 bases between. Seattle patients were enrolled while actively infected and followed longitudinally.

This clonotype was obtained from a woman between 45 and 60 years old with COVID-19, enrolled during active disease. Sequencing was carried out using peripheral blood. The J gene is TRBJ2-1, the V gene TRBV6-2 or TRBV6-3, with no clear D. CDR3 region: CASSNLGPYEQFF. CDR3 sequence (DNA): TGTGCCAGCAGTAACCTAGGTCCCTATGAGCAGTTCTTC.